This entry is about one TCR beta chain. Trimming left V 5 bases short and J 3 bases short, with 25 bases between. The CDR3 totals 18 residues. Germline CDR1 reads LNHNV; CDR2 reads YYDKDF (reference sequence). The data were obtained in a study of cytomegalovirus exposure and HLA in healthy donors. Some clones are missing from TCRdb's copy, which holds only in-frame ones; the method was immunoSEQ multiplex PCR. Among about 200,000 clones listed, just over 85% were seen once. This clonotype was obtained from a woman between 18 and 29 years old in good health and CMV-seronegative. The chain has TRBV15 and TRBJ1-1; possible D gene TRBD1, 5 bases. Material for sequencing was PBMCs. In DNA form, the CDR3 reads TGTGCCACCAGCGTAACTCCCCGTGACAGCCGGTGGGACACTGAAGCTTTCTTT. It codes for CATSVTPRDSRWDTEAFF.